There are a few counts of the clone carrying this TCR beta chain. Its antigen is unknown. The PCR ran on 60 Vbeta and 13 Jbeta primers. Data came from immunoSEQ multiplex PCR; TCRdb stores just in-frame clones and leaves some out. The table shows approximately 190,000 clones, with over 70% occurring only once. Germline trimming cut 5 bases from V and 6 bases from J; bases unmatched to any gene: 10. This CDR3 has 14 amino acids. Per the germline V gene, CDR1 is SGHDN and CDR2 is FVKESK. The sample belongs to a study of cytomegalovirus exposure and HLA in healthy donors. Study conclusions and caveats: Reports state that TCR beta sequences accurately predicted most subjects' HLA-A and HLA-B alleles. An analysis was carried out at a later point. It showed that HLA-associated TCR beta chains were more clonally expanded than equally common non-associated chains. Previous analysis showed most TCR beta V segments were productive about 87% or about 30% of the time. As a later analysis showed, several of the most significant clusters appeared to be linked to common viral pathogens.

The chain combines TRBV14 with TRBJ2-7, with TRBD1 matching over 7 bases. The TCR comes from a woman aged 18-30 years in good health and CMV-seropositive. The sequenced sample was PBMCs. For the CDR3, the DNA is TGTGCCAGCAGCTTCCAGACAGGGAAGGGCGAGCAGTACTTC. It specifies CASSFQTGKGEQYF.